This entry describes one TCR beta chain. Naive CD8 cells lacked CD45RO and underwent positive selection for CCR7, leaving out terminally differentiated effector memory CD45RA+ cells. The donor population consisted of healthy HIV-negative adults with no recent acute infections or vaccinations. This CDR3 has 17 amino acids. CDR1 and CDR2 from the germline V gene are SGHRS and YFSETQ. V lost 4 bases, J lost 6 bases, and 13 bases stayed unmatched. The data are from a study of shared clonotypes between healthy human individuals. The run depth of the assay was deep. The authors loaded 200 ng DNA, roughly 33,000 T cell genomes, into sorted-subset replicate PCRs. Libraries were prepared by immunoSEQ multiplex PCR; TCRdb keeps only in-frame clonotypes and omits some of them. The sample has some 2.1 million clones, just under 95% seen once.

The chain is built from TRBV5-1 and TRBJ2-7, with 13 nucleotides matching TRBD2. This sequence originates from a man aged 18 to 35 in good health. Source material: naive CD8+ T cells sorted from blood. The CDR3 region is CASSPALSGLAGIEQYF. As DNA, the CDR3 is TGCGCCAGCAGCCCGGCACTATCGGGACTAGCGGGAATCGAGCAGTACTTC.